This is a list of T cell receptor beta chains from one sample in a study of T cell repertoires in cytomegalovirus infection. TCRdb redid the calling of the reads with MiXCR, one entry per CDR3 protein. The sample shows around 430,000 distinct CDR3 sequences, under 55% of them seen only once. Their antigens are not known. The input for sequencing was cultured PBMCs, taken from culture after CMV antigen stimulation. These receptors came from a human donor in good health (CMV status not recorded). Some clones in this sample may be carry-over from other donors' samples. The CDR3 runs from the conserved cysteine through the conserved F or W. The D gene is left open where the match is weak. Only some rows state a clone size, as once, few, many or a class for expanded clones.

v_gene: TRBV20-1
d_gene: TRBD1
abundance: few
j_gene: TRBJ2-2
CDR3nt: TGCAGTGCCGGACAGGGGGGCGCGAACACCGGGGAGCTGTTTTTT
CDR3aa: CSAGQGGANTGELFF

v_gene: TRBV7-8
d_gene: TRBD1
abundance: -
j_gene: TRBJ2-6
CDR3nt: TGTGCCAGCAGCAAGTGGGTGGACAGGGGCCCCTCTGGGGCCAACGTCCTGACTTTC
CDR3aa: CASSKWVDRGPSGANVLTF

v_gene: TRBV7-9
d_gene: TRBD1
abundance: few
j_gene: TRBJ2-7
CDR3nt: TGTGCCAGCAGCCCCGCCGGGACAGGATCCTACGAGCAGTACTTC
CDR3aa: CASSPAGTGSYEQYF

v_gene: TRBV7-2
d_gene: -
abundance: many
j_gene: TRBJ1-1
CDR3nt: TGTGCCAGCAGCTTAATTGGTTCGGGCACTGAAGCTTTCTTT
CDR3aa: CASSLIGSGTEAFF

v_gene: TRBV7-2
d_gene: -
abundance: -
j_gene: TRBJ2-7
CDR3nt: TGTGCCAGCAGCGTCCCTCCTTTTGAGCAGTACTTC
CDR3aa: CASSVPPFEQYF

v_gene: TRBV7-4
d_gene: TRBD1
abundance: once
j_gene: TRBJ1-3
CDR3nt: TGTGCCAGCAGCTCCGCCGGGACAGGGGTAGGAAACACCATATATTTT
CDR3aa: CASSSAGTGVGNTIYF

v_gene: TRBV7-9
d_gene: TRBD2
abundance: -
j_gene: TRBJ2-2
CDR3nt: TGTGCCAGCAGCTCTAGCGGGTTTTTTACCGGGGAGCTGTTTTTT
CDR3aa: CASSSSGFFTGELFF

v_gene: TRBV6-2/TRBV6-3
d_gene: -
abundance: -
j_gene: TRBJ1-1
CDR3nt: TGTGCCAGCAGTTTTTGGACCCGGGTCAGGGGAATGAACACTGAAGCTTTCTTT
CDR3aa: CASSFWTRVRGMNTEAFF

v_gene: TRBV5-1
d_gene: -
abundance: -
j_gene: TRBJ1-1
CDR3nt: TGCGCCAGCATGGGGGATTCGTTCACTGAAGCTTTCTTT
CDR3aa: CASMGDSFTEAFF

v_gene: TRBV6-1
d_gene: -
abundance: -
j_gene: TRBJ2-7
CDR3nt: TGTGCCAGCAGTGAGGACAGCGTCGAGCAGTACTTC
CDR3aa: CASSEDSVEQYF

v_gene: TRBV6-5
d_gene: -
abundance: -
j_gene: TRBJ2-1
CDR3nt: TGTGCCAGCAGTAGGGTGGTTCGGGGGACCAATGAGCAGTTCTTC
CDR3aa: CASSRVVRGTNEQFF

v_gene: TRBV12-3/TRBV12-4
d_gene: -
abundance: few
j_gene: TRBJ2-7
CDR3nt: TGTGCCAGCAGACAGGTCTCGAGCTCCTACGAGCAGTACTTC
CDR3aa: CASRQVSSSYEQYF

v_gene: TRBV24-1
d_gene: -
abundance: once
j_gene: TRBJ2-5
CDR3nt: TGTGCCACCAGTGATTTCTTGGAGACCCAGTACTTC
CDR3aa: CATSDFLETQYF

v_gene: TRBV5-4
d_gene: TRBD2
abundance: few
j_gene: TRBJ2-7
CDR3nt: TGTGCCAGCAGCTCGAGGACTAGCGGGACCTTCTACGAGCAGTACTTC
CDR3aa: CASSSRTSGTFYEQYF

v_gene: TRBV5-4
d_gene: -
abundance: once
j_gene: TRBJ1-6
CDR3nt: TGTGCCAGCAGCTTGGAGCGGGATTCACCCCTCCACTTT
CDR3aa: CASSLERDSPLHF

v_gene: TRBV20-1
d_gene: TRBD2
abundance: -
j_gene: TRBJ2-7
CDR3nt: TGCAGTGCTAGAGATAGTACGGCTAGCGGGAAACACGAGCAGTACTTC
CDR3aa: CSARDSTASGKHEQYF

v_gene: TRBV7-2
d_gene: -
abundance: few
j_gene: TRBJ1-6
CDR3nt: TGTGCCAGCAGCTTTGTGGTACAGGGCGGATCACCCCTCCACTTT
CDR3aa: CASSFVVQGGSPLHF

v_gene: TRBV12-5
d_gene: -
abundance: -
j_gene: TRBJ2-4
CDR3nt: TGTGCTAGTGGCCCCCGCGCGGGCGAAAACATTCAGTACTTC
CDR3aa: CASGPRAGENIQYF

v_gene: TRBV7-2
d_gene: -
abundance: few
j_gene: TRBJ2-2
CDR3nt: TGTGCCAGCAGCTTCATACGACTAGACCACACCGGGGAGCTGTTTTTT
CDR3aa: CASSFIRLDHTGELFF

v_gene: TRBV7-9
d_gene: TRBD2
abundance: -
j_gene: TRBJ2-3
CDR3nt: TGTGCCAGCAGCTGGGGTAGCGGGGATACGCAGTATTTT
CDR3aa: CASSWGSGDTQYF

v_gene: TRBV14
d_gene: -
abundance: once
j_gene: TRBJ1-5
CDR3nt: TGTGCCAGCAGCCAATTAGGTCAGGTTAGCAATCAGCCCCAGCATTTT
CDR3aa: CASSQLGQVSNQPQHF

v_gene: TRBV28
d_gene: -
abundance: -
j_gene: TRBJ1-3
CDR3nt: TGTGCCAGCAGTTTCGTTCCCTCTGGAAACACCATATATTTT
CDR3aa: CASSFVPSGNTIYF

v_gene: TRBV11-2
d_gene: TRBD1
abundance: -
j_gene: TRBJ2-1
CDR3nt: TGTGCCAGCAGCTTCGGACAGGGCATTTACAATGAGCAGTTCTTC
CDR3aa: CASSFGQGIYNEQFF

v_gene: TRBV4-3
d_gene: TRBD2
abundance: -
j_gene: TRBJ2-7
CDR3nt: TGCGCCAGCAGCCAAGAGACTAGCTCCGAGCAGTACTTC
CDR3aa: CASSQETSSEQYF

v_gene: TRBV28
d_gene: -
abundance: -
j_gene: TRBJ2-6
CDR3nt: TGTGCCAGCAGTTTATGGGGGGGCAGGGCCTCTGGGGCCAACGTCCTGACTTTC
CDR3aa: CASSLWGGRASGANVLTF

v_gene: TRBV11-2
d_gene: -
abundance: -
j_gene: TRBJ2-2
CDR3nt: TGTGCCAGCAGCTTACTCGCGCGTCCCGGGGAGCTGTTTTTT
CDR3aa: CASSLLARPGELFF

v_gene: TRBV7-9
d_gene: -
abundance: few
j_gene: TRBJ1-4
CDR3nt: TGTGCCAGCAGCTTTAATGACGCACCAAAACTGTTTTTT
CDR3aa: CASSFNDAPKLFF

v_gene: TRBV19
d_gene: -
abundance: few
j_gene: TRBJ1-1
CDR3nt: TGTGCCAGTGGAACCTCTGGGACTGAAGCTTTCTTT
CDR3aa: CASGTSGTEAFF

v_gene: TRBV19
d_gene: TRBD2
abundance: -
j_gene: TRBJ2-6
CDR3nt: TGTGCCAGTAGTTCTGTGACTAGCGGGAGGGACGGGGCCAACGTCCTGACTTTC
CDR3aa: CASSSVTSGRDGANVLTF

v_gene: TRBV2
d_gene: TRBD2
abundance: -
j_gene: TRBJ2-5
CDR3nt: TGTGCCAGCAGGAGACCTGGGACTAGCGGGAGGGCCAACTTC
CDR3aa: CASRRPGTSGRANF

v_gene: TRBV5-4
d_gene: TRBD2
abundance: -
j_gene: TRBJ2-7
CDR3nt: TGTGCCAGCAGCTTGGCTCTAGCGGGAGACGAGCAGTACTTC
CDR3aa: CASSLALAGDEQYF

v_gene: TRBV20-1
d_gene: -
abundance: few
j_gene: TRBJ2-1
CDR3nt: TGCAGTGTCTCAGGGCCTAGAGAGCAGTTCTTC
CDR3aa: CSVSGPREQFF